The 25 T cell receptor beta chains listed next were all sequenced from one sample in a study of T-cell memory formation after mild COVID-19. TCRdb re-analysed the 5' RACE reads in MiXCR, keeping a single row per CDR3 protein. The sample records some 320,000 distinct CDR3 sequences, about a sixth being singletons. Sequenced: PBMCs or a T cell subset sorted from them (not recorded which). These receptor sequences come from a man aged 18 to 29 who had mild COVID-19 (a few samples of this study predate the infection). Cell type and time point are not known.

This clonotype was picked up a small number of times. This chain uses TRBV6-5 with TRBJ2-3; D is unresolved. Trimming shortened V by 6 bases and J by 2 bases, and 6 bases separated the two germline ends. This CDR3 comprises 12 residues. Germline CDR1 reads MNHEY; CDR2 reads SVGAGI. This CDR3 reads CASRDHTDTQYF. CDR3 DNA sequence: TGTGCCAGCAGAGACCACACAGATACGCAGTATTTT.

This clonotype has only a few counts. The chain carries TRBV5-5 and TRBJ2-2, with 11 positions matching TRBD1. The J segment lost 4 bases and the V segment lost 4 bases, leaving 3 bases of the junction unmatched. The germline gives CDR1 SGHKS, CDR2 YYEKEE (reference sequence). CDR3 length: 15 residues. The CDR3 protein is CASSTGQGATGELFF. The CDR3 region has the DNA TGTGCCAGCAGCACAGGACAGGGGGCCACCGGGGAGCTGTTTTTT.

The sample holds many counts of this clonotype. This sequence joins TRBV7-9 and TRBJ2-5; tentative D call: TRBD1 (6 bases). CDR3 length: 16 amino acids. V was cut by 1 base and J by 2 bases, with 14 bases left in between. The germline CDR1 and CDR2 sequences are SEHNR and FQNEAQ (reference sequence). CDR3 DNA: TGTGCCAGCAGCTTAGTGGCCAAAACAGGGCAAGAGACCCAGTACTTC. It yields the protein CASSLVAKTGQETQYF.

This sequence joins TRBV27 and TRBJ1-5; D is undetermined. The germline gives CDR1 MNHEY, CDR2 SMNVEV (reference sequence). V gave up 3 bases and J gave up 6 bases, with 9 bases separating them. There are 13 residues in the CDR3. CDR3 nucleotide sequence: TGTGCCAGCAGTTTGGTGAATGGTCAGCCCCAGCATTTT. Translating it yields CASSLVNGQPQHF.

In this sample, this clonotype turned up a few times. The chain combines TRBV20-1 with TRBJ2-7; D possibly uses TRBD1 or TRBD2 (5 bases each). V lost 4 bases and J 1 base, leaving 11 bases between the germline ends. CDR1 and CDR2 from the germline V gene are DFQATT and SNEGSKA (reference sequence). There are 13 residues in the CDR3. CDR3 amino acids: CSATPGRSYEQYF. For the CDR3, the DNA is TGCAGTGCTACCCCGGGACGATCCTACGAGCAGTACTTC.

The chain has TRBV7-9 and TRBJ1-5, with 11 bases lining up with TRBD1. This CDR3 has 16 residues. The germline gives CDR1 SEHNR, CDR2 FQNEAQ (reference sequence). V trimming: 5 bases; J trimming: 7 bases; junction bases outside the gene matches: 10. CDR3 amino acids: CASSDEGQGAEQPQHF. CDR3 nucleotide sequence: TGTGCCAGCAGCGACGAAGGACAGGGGGCAGAACAGCCCCAGCATTTT.

This clonotype showed up many times. The chain is built from TRBV3-1 and TRBJ2-1; D perhaps matches TRBD2 (5 bases). V was shortened by 1 base and J by 6 bases, with 7 bases between the two germline ends. The CDR3 loop spans 13 amino acids. Germline values: CDR1 LGHDT, CDR2 YNNKEL (reference sequence). CDR3 nucleotide sequence: TGTGCCAGCAGCCAAGCAAGCGGCAATGAGCAGTTCTTC. Protein sequence: CASSQASGNEQFF.

The J gene is TRBJ2-1, the V gene TRBV9; no clear D gene. Germline-derived CDR1 and CDR2 are SGDLS and YYNGEE. The CDR3 spans 15 residues. The V end was cut by 0 bases, the J end by 2 bases, with 9 bases between. CDR3 sequence reads: CASSVGLSTYNEQFF. The CDR3 coding sequence is TGTGCCAGCAGCGTAGGATTGAGTACCTACAATGAGCAGTTCTTC.

This clonotype was seen a few times. The rearrangement uses TRBV29-1 and TRBJ1-1; D is perhaps TRBD1 (5 bases). This CDR3 has 13 residues. CDR1 and CDR2 (germline): SQVTM, ANQGSEA. V lost 4 bases to trimming and J lost 1 base, with 10 bases between them. The CDR3: CSVAIQENTEAFF. The DNA of the CDR3 is TGCAGCGTTGCAATACAGGAGAACACTGAAGCTTTCTTT. The full variable domain, rest sourced from reference TRBV29-1 and TRBJ1-1, is SAVISQKPSRDICQRGTSLTIQCQVDSQVTMMFWYRQQPGQSLTLIATANQGSEATYESGFVIDKFPISRPNLTFSTLTVSNMSPEDSSIYLCSVAIQENTEAFFGQGTRLTVV.

V is TRBV7-2 and J is TRBJ2-7, with D possibly being TRBD2 (6 bases). Trimming cost V 5 bases and J 7 bases, with 12 bases left between them. The CDR3 loop spans 12 amino acids. Germline V gene lookup returns CDR1 SGHTA and CDR2 FQGNSA. Here the CDR3 DNA reads TGTGCCAGCAGCCCCCAGGAGGGGGAGCAGTACTTC. This encodes CASSPQEGEQYF.

The chain links TRBV11-2 to TRBJ1-4; D call uncertain. Germline CDR1 and CDR2: SGHAT and FQNNGV. Trimming took off 2 bases at V and 1 base at J, with 11 bases between the two ends. CDR3 length equals 16 residues. Here the CDR3 reads CASSLSRGVTNEKLFF. The DNA for the CDR3 is TGTGCCAGCAGCTTATCACGCGGGGTAACTAATGAAAAACTGTTTTTT.

This clonotype has only a few counts. The V call is TRBV12-3 or TRBV12-4, the J call TRBJ2-6, with 8 bases that match TRBD2. Trimming removed 7 bases from V and 0 bases from J; junction bases left unmatched: 2. The CDR3 has 15 residues. The CDR3 region is CASTSGYSGANVLTF. CDR3 bases: TGTGCCAGCACTAGCGGGTACTCTGGGGCCAACGTCCTGACTTTC.

J is TRBJ1-2 and V is TRBV7-2, with D unclear. Trimming left V 8 bases short and J 1 base short, with 14 bases between. Germline CDR1 and CDR2: SGHTA and FQGNSA. The CDR3 length is 14 residues. The CDR3 loop reads CASSQYRVNYGYTF. The DNA of the CDR3 is TGTGCCAGCTCCCAGTACCGAGTTAACTATGGCTACACCTTC.

This clonotype has more than one count but fewer than ten. The genes are TRBV10-3 and TRBJ2-1; possibly TRBD2 for D (5 bases). The CDR3 is 12 residues long. The V end was cut by 9 bases, the J end by 5 bases, with 11 bases between. Germline CDR1 reads ENHRY; CDR2 reads SYGVKD. DNA of the CDR3: TGTGCCATTCGTGCCGGGGACAATGAGCAGTTCTTC. This translates into CAIRAGDNEQFF.

This clonotype was detected only a few times. The V call is TRBV7-2, the J call TRBJ1-1; no firm D call. The CDR3 runs 13 residues. Germline V gene lookup returns CDR1 SGHTA and CDR2 FQGNSA. V was pared by 2 bases and J by 7 bases, with 11 bases between. In nucleotides, the CDR3 is TGTGCCAGCAGCTTATTTCTTGGGAGTGAAGCTTTCTTT. Translation gives CASSLFLGSEAFF.

This chain joins TRBV14 and TRBJ1-1; D gene uncertain. This CDR3 is 13 amino acids long. V lost 5 bases, J lost 0 bases, and 7 bases lay in between. Germline V lookup: CDR1 SGHDN, CDR2 FVKESK. CDR3: CASSASMNTEAFF. In DNA form, the CDR3 reads TGTGCCAGCAGCGCCAGTATGAACACTGAAGCTTTCTTT.

This clonotype was counted at least ten times. The rearrangement joins TRBV12-5 to TRBJ1-1; D is perhaps TRBD1 (5 bases). Trimming left V 3 bases short and J 1 base short, with 12 bases between. The CDR3 spans 15 residues. The germline gives CDR1 LGHNT, CDR2 FRNRAP. The CDR3 region is CASGFGALGNTEAFF. As DNA, the CDR3 is TGTGCTAGTGGTTTCGGGGCTCTGGGGAACACTGAAGCTTTCTTT.

This clonotype has only a few counts. The chain employs TRBV4-1 and TRBJ2-2; no definite D call. CDR3 length: 16 amino acids. V lost 2 bases and J 0 bases, leaving 10 bases between the germline ends. Per germline, CDR1 MGHRA and CDR2 YSYEKL. The CDR3 protein is CASSQPSIPNTGELFF. Here the CDR3 DNA reads TGCGCCAGCAGCCAACCCTCTATCCCGAACACCGGGGAGCTGTTTTTT.

This clonotype showed up many times. The genes are TRBV27 and TRBJ2-7; 11 nucleotides agree with TRBD2. Germline V CDR1 and CDR2: MNHEY, SMNVEV (reference sequence). V was pared by 10 bases and J by 2 bases, with 13 bases of the junction left unmatched. This CDR3 is 16 amino acids long. The chain's CDR3 is CATHRLAGGRTYEQYF. CDR3 DNA: TGTGCCACCCACCGCCTAGCGGGGGGCCGGACCTACGAGCAGTACTTC.

The chain uses TRBV15 and TRBJ1-3; D not certain. V lost 1 base, J lost 0 bases, and 10 bases lay in between. This CDR3 is 16 amino acids long. Germline values: CDR1 LNHNV, CDR2 YYDKDF (reference sequence). Here the CDR3 DNA reads TGTGCCACCAGCAGAGCTGTCCTTCCCTCTGGAAACACCATATATTTT. Residues: CATSRAVLPSGNTIYF.

The table lists this clonotype with a few counts. The chain combines TRBV7-2 with TRBJ1-2, with 7 bases fitting TRBD1. The V gene's germline CDR1 is SGHTA and CDR2 FQGNSA. The CDR3 has 12 amino acids. J was trimmed by 5 bases and V by 5 bases; bases with no gene match: 2. The DNA for the CDR3 is TGTGCCAGCAGCCGGGGACAGTATGGCTACACCTTC. Its translation is CASSRGQYGYTF.

This clonotype appeared a few times. This chain links TRBV15 with TRBJ2-5; D is perhaps TRBD2 (5 bases). The CDR3 consists of 12 residues. Trimming left V 7 bases short and J 4 bases short, with 10 bases between. Germline lookup yields CDR1 LNHNV and CDR2 YYDKDF (reference sequence). In DNA, the CDR3 is TGTGCCACCAAAGGACTGGGAGAGACCCAGTACTTC. Translation gives CATKGLGETQYF.

V and J are TRBV18 and TRBJ1-1, with D possibly TRBD1 on 6 matching bases. The CDR3 is 15 amino acids. V lost 3 bases and J lost 0, with 11 bases in between. The germline CDR1 and CDR2 sequences are KGHSH and LQKENI. The CDR3 spells CASSPWGALNTEAFF. Written as DNA, the CDR3 is TGTGCCAGCTCACCCTGGGGGGCGTTGAACACTGAAGCTTTCTTT.

The gene calls are TRBV6-2 or TRBV6-3 and TRBJ1-5; D call uncertain. V gave up 6 bases and J gave up 4 bases, with 10 bases separating them. Germline V gene lookup returns CDR1 MNHEY and CDR2 SVGEGT. This CDR3 has 13 amino acids. The CDR3 spells CASREPENQPQHF. The CDR3 DNA is TGTGCCAGCAGAGAACCCGAGAATCAGCCCCAGCATTTT.

This clonotype was seen a handful of times. The chain couples TRBV6-2 or TRBV6-3 to TRBJ2-6, with D possibly being TRBD1 or TRBD2 (5 bases each). Between the trimmed V and J ends, which lost 5 bases and 0 bases, there was a span of 11 bases. The CDR3 is 16 residues long. Germline V gene lookup returns CDR1 MNHEY and CDR2 SVGEGT. In DNA, the CDR3 is TGTGCCAGCAGTCGGGACGGATACTCTGGGGCCAACGTCCTGACTTTC. Residues: CASSRDGYSGANVLTF.